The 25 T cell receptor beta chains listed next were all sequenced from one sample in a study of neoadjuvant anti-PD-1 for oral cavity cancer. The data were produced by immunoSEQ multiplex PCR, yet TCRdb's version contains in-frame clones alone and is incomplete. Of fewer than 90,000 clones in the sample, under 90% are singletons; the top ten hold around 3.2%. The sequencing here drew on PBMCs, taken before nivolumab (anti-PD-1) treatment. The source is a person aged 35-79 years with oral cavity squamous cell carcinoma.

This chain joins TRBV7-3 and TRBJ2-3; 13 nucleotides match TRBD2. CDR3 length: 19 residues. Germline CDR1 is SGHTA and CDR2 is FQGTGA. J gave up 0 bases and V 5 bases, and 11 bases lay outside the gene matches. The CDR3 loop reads CASSLGTSGTYSSTDTQYF. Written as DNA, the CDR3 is TGTGCCAGCAGCCTGGGGACTAGCGGGACATATTCTAGCACAGATACGCAGTATTTT.

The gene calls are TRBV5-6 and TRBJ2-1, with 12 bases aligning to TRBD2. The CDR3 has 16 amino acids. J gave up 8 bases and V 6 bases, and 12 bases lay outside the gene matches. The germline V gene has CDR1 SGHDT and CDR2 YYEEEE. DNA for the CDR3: TGTGCCAGCACCGCAGCCGGGACTAGCGGGTTGGATGAGCAGTTCTTC. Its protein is CASTAAGTSGLDEQFF.

This chain's CDR3 is CASSPQGRAEAFF. In DNA, the CDR3 is TGTGCCAGCAGCCCTCAGGGGAGGGCTGAAGCTTTCTTT. V gene TRBV7-8 combines with J gene TRBJ1-1; perhaps TRBD1 as D (6 bases). Germline loops: CDR1 SGHVS, CDR2 FQNEAQ. The CDR3 consists of 13 residues. Deletions cut 5 bases from V and 6 bases from J, with 13 bases between. The complete variable domain, with remaining parts taken from reference TRBV7-8 and TRBJ1-1, reads GAGVSQSPRYKVAKRGQDVALRCDPISGHVSLFWYQQALGQGPEFLTYFQNEAQLDKSGLPSDRFFAERPEGSVSTLKIQRTQQEDSAVYLCASSPQGRAEAFFGQGTRLTVV.

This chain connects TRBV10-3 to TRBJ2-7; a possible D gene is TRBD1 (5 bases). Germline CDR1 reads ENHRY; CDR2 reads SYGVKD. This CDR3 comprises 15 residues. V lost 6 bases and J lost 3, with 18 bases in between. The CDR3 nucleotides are TGTGCCATCAGCGCAGGGATCCAAACCAACTACGAGCAGTACTTC. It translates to CAISAGIQTNYEQYF.

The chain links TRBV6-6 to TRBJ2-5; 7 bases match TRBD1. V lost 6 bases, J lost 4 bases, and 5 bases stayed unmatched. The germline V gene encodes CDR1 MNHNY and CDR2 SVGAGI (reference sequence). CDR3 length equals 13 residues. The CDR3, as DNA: TGTGCCAGCAGCCAGGGGGTTTCAGAGACCCAGTACTTC. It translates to CASSQGVSETQYF.

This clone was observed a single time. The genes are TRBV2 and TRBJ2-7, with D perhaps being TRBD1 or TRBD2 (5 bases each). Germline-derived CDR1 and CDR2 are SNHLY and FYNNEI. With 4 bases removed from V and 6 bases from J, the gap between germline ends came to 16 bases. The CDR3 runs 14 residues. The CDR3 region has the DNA TGTGCCAGCAGTGTTACGGGACCCTCGGGCGAGCAGTACTTC. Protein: CASSVTGPSGEQYF.

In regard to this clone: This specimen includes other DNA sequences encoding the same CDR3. As DNA, the CDR3 is TGTGCCTGGAGTTTCCAGGGGGCGCGGGGCTACACCTTC. Its translation: CAWSFQGARGYTF. V gene TRBV30 combines with J gene TRBJ1-2; 8 nucleotides match TRBD1. Germline V gives CDR1 GTSNPN, CDR2 SVGIG (reference sequence). J lost 8 bases, V lost 2 bases, and 7 bases had no gene match. The CDR3 runs to 13 residues. The full variable domain, with the rest looked up from reference TRBV30 and TRBJ1-2, is SQTIHQWPATLVQPVGSPLSLECTVEGTSNPNLYWYRQAAGRGLQLLFYSVGIGQISSEVPQNLSASRPQDRQFILSSKKLLLSDSGFYLCAWSFQGARGYTFGSGTRLTVV.

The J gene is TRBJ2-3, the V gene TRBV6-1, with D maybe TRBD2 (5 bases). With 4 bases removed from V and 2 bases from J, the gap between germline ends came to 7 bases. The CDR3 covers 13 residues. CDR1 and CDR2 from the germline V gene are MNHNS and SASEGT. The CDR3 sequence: CASSGLYTDTQYF. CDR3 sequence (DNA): TGTGCCAGCAGTGGACTATACACAGATACGCAGTATTTT.

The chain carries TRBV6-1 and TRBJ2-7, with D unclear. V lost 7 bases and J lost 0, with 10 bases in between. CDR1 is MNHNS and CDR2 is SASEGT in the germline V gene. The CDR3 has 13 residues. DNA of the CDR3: TGTGCCAGCAAAAACCCCAGCTCCTACGAGCAGTACTTC. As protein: CASKNPSSYEQYF.

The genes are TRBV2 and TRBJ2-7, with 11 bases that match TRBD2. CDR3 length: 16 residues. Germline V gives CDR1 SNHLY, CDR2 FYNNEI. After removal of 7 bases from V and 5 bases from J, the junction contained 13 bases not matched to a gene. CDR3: CASMPIAGGPSNEQYF. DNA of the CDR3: TGTGCCAGCATGCCTATAGCGGGAGGGCCCTCGAACGAGCAGTACTTC.

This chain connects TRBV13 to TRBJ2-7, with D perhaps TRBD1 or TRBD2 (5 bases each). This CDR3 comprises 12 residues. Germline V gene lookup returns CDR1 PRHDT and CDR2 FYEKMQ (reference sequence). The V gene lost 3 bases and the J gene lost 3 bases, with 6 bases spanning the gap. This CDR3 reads CASSLGVYEQYF. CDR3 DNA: TGTGCCAGCAGCTTGGGGGTCTACGAGCAGTACTTC.

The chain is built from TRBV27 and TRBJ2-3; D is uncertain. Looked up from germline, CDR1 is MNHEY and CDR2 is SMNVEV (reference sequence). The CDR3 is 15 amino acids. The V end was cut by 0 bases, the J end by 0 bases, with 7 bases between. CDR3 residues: CASSLSPPSTDTQYF. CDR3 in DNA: TGTGCCAGCAGTTTATCACCCCCCAGCACAGATACGCAGTATTTT.

CDR3: CASSSPGQGVEQYF. The DNA for the CDR3 is TGTGCCAGCAGCTCCCCGGGACAGGGAGTGGAGCAGTACTTC. The chain has TRBV5-4 and TRBJ2-7, with TRBD1 matching over 9 bases. The V gene's germline CDR1 is SGHNT and CDR2 YYREEE (reference sequence). The V and J ends lost 3 bases and 7 bases, in that order; junction bases with no gene match: 8. The CDR3 is 14 amino acids.

Here the CDR3 reads CASGTGAFF. CDR3 DNA: TGTGCCAGCGGTACAGGCGCTTTCTTT. V and J are TRBV28 and TRBJ1-1; D may be TRBD1 (5 bases). With 8 bases removed from V and 11 bases from J, the gap between germline ends came to 9 bases. The CDR3 is made up of 9 amino acids. CDR1 and CDR2 from the germline V gene are MDHEN and SYDVKM.

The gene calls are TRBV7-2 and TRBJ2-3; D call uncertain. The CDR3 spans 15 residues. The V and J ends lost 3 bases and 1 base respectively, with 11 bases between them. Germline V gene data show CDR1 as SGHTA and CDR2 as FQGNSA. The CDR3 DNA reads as TGTGCCAGCAGCTTCGTAGGAACAGGCACAGATACGCAGTATTTT. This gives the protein CASSFVGTGTDTQYF.

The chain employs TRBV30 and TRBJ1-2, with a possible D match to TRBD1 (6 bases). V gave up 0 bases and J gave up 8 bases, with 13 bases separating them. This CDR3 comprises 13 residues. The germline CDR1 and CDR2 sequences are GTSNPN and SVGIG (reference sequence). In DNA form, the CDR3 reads TGTGCCTGGAGTGTTGGGGGCTATGGGGGCTACACCTTC. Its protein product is CAWSVGGYGGYTF.

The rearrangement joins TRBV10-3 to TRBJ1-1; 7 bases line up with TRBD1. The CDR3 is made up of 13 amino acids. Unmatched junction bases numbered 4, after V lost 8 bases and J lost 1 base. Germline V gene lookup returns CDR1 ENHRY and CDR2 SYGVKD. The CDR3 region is CAIGGGANTEAFF. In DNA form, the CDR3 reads TGTGCCATCGGAGGGGGCGCGAACACTGAAGCTTTCTTT.

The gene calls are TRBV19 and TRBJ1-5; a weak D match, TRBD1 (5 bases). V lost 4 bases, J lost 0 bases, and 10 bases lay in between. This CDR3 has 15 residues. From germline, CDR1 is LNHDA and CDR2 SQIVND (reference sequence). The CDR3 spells CASSKRGDSNQPQHF. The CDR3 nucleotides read TGTGCCAGTAGTAAGAGGGGAGATAGCAATCAGCCCCAGCATTTT.

The CDR3 region is CASSQDVLGVTDTQYF. Here the CDR3 DNA reads TGTGCCAGCAGCCAAGACGTGCTCGGCGTCACAGATACGCAGTATTTT. The chain has TRBV4-2 and TRBJ2-3; no definite D call. The germline V gene encodes CDR1 LGHNA and CDR2 YNFKEQ. The CDR3 sequence is 16 residues long. V lost 0 bases, J lost 2 bases, and 12 bases lay in between.

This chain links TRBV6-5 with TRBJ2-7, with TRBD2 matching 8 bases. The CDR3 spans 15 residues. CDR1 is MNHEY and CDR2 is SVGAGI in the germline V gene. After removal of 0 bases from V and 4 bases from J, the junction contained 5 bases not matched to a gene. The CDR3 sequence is CASSYSSGGTYEQYF. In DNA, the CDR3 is TGTGCCAGCAGTTACTCAAGCGGGGGAACATACGAGCAGTACTTC.

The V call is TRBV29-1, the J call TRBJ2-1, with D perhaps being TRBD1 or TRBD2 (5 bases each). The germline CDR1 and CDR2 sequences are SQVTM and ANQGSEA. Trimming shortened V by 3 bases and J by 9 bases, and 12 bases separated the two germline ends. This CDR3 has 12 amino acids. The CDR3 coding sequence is TGCAGCGTTGATCGTCAGAGGGGTGAGCAGTTCTTC. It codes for CSVDRQRGEQFF.

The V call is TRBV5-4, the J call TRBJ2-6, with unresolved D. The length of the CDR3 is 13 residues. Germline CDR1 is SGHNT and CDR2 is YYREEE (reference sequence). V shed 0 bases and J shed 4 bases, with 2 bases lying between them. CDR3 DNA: TGTGCCAGCAGCTTGGCCGGGGCCAACGTCCTGACTTTC. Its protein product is CASSLAGANVLTF.

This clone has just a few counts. The CDR3 DNA follows: TGTGCCAGCAGCCCCGGGACAGGTATCACAGATACGCAGTATTTT. Encoded protein: CASSPGTGITDTQYF. V gene TRBV5-5 combines with J gene TRBJ2-3; 8 nucleotides line up with TRBD1. The J segment lost 2 bases and the V segment lost 4 bases, leaving 6 bases of the junction unmatched. This CDR3 is built from 15 residues. Germline assignment: CDR1 SGHKS and CDR2 YYEKEE (reference sequence).

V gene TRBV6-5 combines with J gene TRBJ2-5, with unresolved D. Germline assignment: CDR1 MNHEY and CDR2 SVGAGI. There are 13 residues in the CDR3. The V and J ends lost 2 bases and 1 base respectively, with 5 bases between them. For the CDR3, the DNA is TGTGCCAGCAGTTACGCTCGCCAAGAGACCCAGTACTTC. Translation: CASSYARQETQYF.

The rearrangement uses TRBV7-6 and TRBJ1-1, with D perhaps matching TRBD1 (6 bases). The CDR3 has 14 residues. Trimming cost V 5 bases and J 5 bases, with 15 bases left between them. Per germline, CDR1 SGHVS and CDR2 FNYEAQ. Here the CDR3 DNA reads TGTGCCAGCAGCCCCACGGGGGCTCTGACTGAAGCTTTCTTT. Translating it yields CASSPTGALTEAFF. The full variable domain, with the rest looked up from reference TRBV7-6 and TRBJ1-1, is GAGVSQSPRYKVTKRGQDVALRCDPISGHVSLYWYRQALGQGPEFLTYFNYEAQQDKSGLPNDRFSAERPEGSISTLTIQRTEQRDSAMYRCASSPTGALTEAFFGQGTRLTVV.